Listed here are 20 T cell receptor beta chains from one sample, sequenced in a study of shared clonotypes between healthy human individuals. Data came from immunoSEQ multiplex PCR; TCRdb stores just in-frame clones and leaves some out. The sample consists of around 1 million clones, approximately 80% of them appearing once. Input material: memory CD4+ T cells sorted from blood. Sample subset: CD45RA-negative fraction. Every receptor here comes from a man aged 18 to 35 in good health.

The V gene is TRBV5-6, the J gene TRBJ1-3; no definite D call. The CDR3 has 12 amino acids. Trimming removed 6 bases at V and 0 bases at J, with 4 bases between. Germline V gene sequence: CDR1 SGHDT, CDR2 YYEEEE. The CDR3 region has the DNA TGTGCCAGCAAGGGCTCTGGAAACACCATATATTTT. Its protein is CASKGSGNTIYF.

Only a few counts were recorded for this clone. The rearrangement links TRBV27 to TRBJ2-4; D is perhaps TRBD1 (6 bases). The V and J ends lost 6 bases and 2 bases respectively, with 23 bases between them. Looked up from germline, CDR1 is MNHEY and CDR2 is SMNVEV (reference sequence). The CDR3 totals 18 residues. The CDR3 DNA is TGTGCCAGCAGCCGGGACAAAACCCCGGGTGCATCCAAAAACATTCAGTACTTC. Translated: CASSRDKTPGASKNIQYF.

The rearrangement uses TRBV7-2 and TRBJ1-4, with 7 bases aligning to TRBD1. V dropped 1 base and J dropped 6; count of bases not matched to a gene: 8. Germline CDR1 and CDR2: SGHTA and FQGNSA. The length of the CDR3 is 16 residues. As DNA, the CDR3 is TGTGCCAGCAGCTTAGGAGGGGGCATGGGGCATGAAAAACTGTTTTTT. As protein: CASSLGGGMGHEKLFF.

V usage is TRBV28 and J usage is TRBJ1-2, with no clear D. V lost 10 bases, J lost 6 bases, and 12 bases lay in between. CDR3 length: 11 residues. Germline lookup yields CDR1 MDHEN and CDR2 SYDVKM. The CDR3 spells CATTAGNGYTF. Written as DNA, the CDR3 is TGTGCCACAACGGCGGGGAATGGCTACACCTTC.

On this clone itself: Other DNA sequences from this sample encode an identical CDR3 as well. The chain employs TRBV2 and TRBJ2-7; the match to TRBD2 covers 9 bases. In germline, CDR1 is SNHLY, CDR2 FYNNEI. The CDR3 runs 14 residues. The junction had 2 bases not matched to a gene; V was cut back by 5 bases and J by 0 bases. DNA for the CDR3: TGTGCCAGCAGTTATAGCGGGAGCTCCTACGAGCAGTACTTC. This translates into CASSYSGSSYEQYF.

This chain links TRBV15 with TRBJ1-6, with 7 bases fitting TRBD1. This CDR3 is 16 amino acids long. Germline V gene sequence: CDR1 LNHNV, CDR2 YYDKDF (reference sequence). The V and J ends lost 1 base and 7 bases, in that order; junction bases with no gene match: 7. The CDR3 loop reads CATSRGFGTANSPLHF. DNA of the CDR3: TGTGCCACCAGCAGAGGGTTTGGGACAGCGAATTCACCCCTCCACTTT. The full variable domain, completed using reference TRBV15 and TRBJ1-6, is DAMVIQNPRYQVTQFGKPVTLSCSQTLNHNVMYWYQQKSSQAPKLLFHYYDKDFNNEADTPDNFQSRRPNTSFCFLDIRSPGLGDTAMYLCATSRGFGTANSPLHFGNGTRLTVT.

The chain is built from TRBV28 and TRBJ1-5; 7 positions agree with TRBD1. This CDR3 comprises 14 residues. Germline lookup yields CDR1 MDHEN and CDR2 SYDVKM. The ends lost 5 bases at V and 5 bases at J; junction bases unmatched: 6. CDR3 in DNA: TGTGCCAGCAGTGGAAGACAGGGCCATCAGCCCCAGCATTTT. Protein sequence: CASSGRQGHQPQHF.

The V and J genes are TRBV5-1 and TRBJ1-2; TRBD1 is a possible D gene (6 bases). Germline V lookup: CDR1 SGHRS, CDR2 YFSETQ. The CDR3 sequence is 15 residues long. Deletions cut 0 bases from V and 5 bases from J, with 14 bases between. The CDR3 is CASSLVPGEIYGYTF. As DNA, the CDR3 is TGCGCCAGCAGCTTGGTACCAGGGGAGATATATGGCTACACCTTC.

This clone has more than one count but fewer than ten. The chain is built from TRBV6-1 and TRBJ1-1; D might be TRBD1 (6 bases). The CDR3 contains 18 residues. CDR1 is MNHNS and CDR2 is SASEGT in the germline V gene. The V gene lost 1 base and the J gene lost 1 base, with 19 bases spanning the gap. CDR3 nucleotides: TGTGCCAGCAGTGAAGGGGTTCAGGGGCTGGGGCAGAACACTGAAGCTTTCTTT. Translation: CASSEGVQGLGQNTEAFF.

The rearrangement links TRBV6-6 to TRBJ1-4; D unresolved. This CDR3 region has 14 residues. Germline-derived CDR1 and CDR2 are MNHNY and SVGAGI (reference sequence). V was shortened by 2 bases and J by 4 bases, with 8 bases between the two germline ends. The CDR3 protein is CASSYVGNNEKLFF. The CDR3 nucleotides are TGTGCCAGCAGTTACGTGGGTAATAATGAAAAACTGTTTTTT.

This chain links TRBV18 with TRBJ2-2; no definite D call. Trimming pared 8 bases from V and 0 bases from J, leaving 4 bases between. Germline CDR1 is KGHSH and CDR2 is LQKENI. This CDR3 spans 12 amino acids. For the CDR3, the DNA is TGTGCCAGCACTTCGAACACCGGGGAGCTGTTTTTT. Amino acids: CASTSNTGELFF.

The chain employs TRBV4-1 and TRBJ1-2; the D is unclear. The CDR3 sequence is 14 residues long. V was pared by 1 base and J by 7 bases, with 13 bases between. In germline, CDR1 is MGHRA, CDR2 YSYEKL. CDR3 in amino acids: CASSQAVGRSGYTF. The CDR3, as DNA: TGCGCCAGCAGCCAAGCAGTGGGCAGAAGTGGCTACACCTTC.

Here the CDR3 reads CASSASRAGPNTGELFF. The CDR3 DNA reads TGTGCCAGCAGTGCCTCGAGGGCAGGGCCGAACACCGGGGAGCTGTTTTTT. The chain joins TRBV2 to TRBJ2-2, with D possibly called TRBD1 or TRBD2 (5 bases each). Germline loops: CDR1 SNHLY, CDR2 FYNNEI. Trimming removed 4 bases at V and 0 bases at J, with 15 bases between. The CDR3 totals 17 residues.

The genes are TRBV30 and TRBJ2-7; D ambiguous. The CDR3 is 15 amino acids. Germline values: CDR1 GTSNPN, CDR2 SVGIG (reference sequence). Trimming pared 7 bases from V and 4 bases from J, leaving 23 bases between. In DNA form, the CDR3 reads TGTGCCTATGACCAGCCAAATCAAGGTTGGTACGAGCAGTACTTC. Its translation is CAYDQPNQGWYEQYF. The whole variable domain, filled in from reference TRBV30 and TRBJ2-7, reads SQTIHQWPATLVQPVGSPLSLECTVEGTSNPNLYWYRQAAGRGLQLLFYSVGIGQISSEVPQNLSASRPQDRQFILSSKKLLLSDSGFYLCAYDQPNQGWYEQYFGPGTRLTVT.

The V gene is TRBV19, the J gene TRBJ1-2, with 9 bases identical to TRBD1. There are 16 residues in the CDR3. The germline V gene encodes CDR1 LNHDA and CDR2 SQIVND (reference sequence). V trimming: 4 bases; J trimming: 4 bases; junction bases outside the gene matches: 10. The CDR3 region is CASSKAPGQGFYGYTF. CDR3 in DNA: TGTGCCAGTAGTAAAGCCCCGGGACAGGGATTCTATGGCTACACCTTC.

J is TRBJ2-1 and V is TRBV9, with a possible D match to TRBD1 (5 bases). Trimming removed 3 bases at V and 9 bases at J, with 16 bases between. CDR1 is SGDLS and CDR2 is YYNGEE in the germline V gene. The CDR3 sequence is 14 residues long. The CDR3 bases are TGTGCCAGCAGCGCAGTAGGGGCGGTGGGTGAGCAGTTCTTC. It specifies CASSAVGAVGEQFF.

A remark on this clone: It may be a read error: a sequence one base away is much more abundant. Other DNA sequences in this specimen translate into the identical CDR3. This chain connects TRBV7-8 to TRBJ1-1, with D unresolved. Between the trimmed V and J ends, which lost 1 base and 5 bases, there was a span of 2 bases. Per germline, CDR1 SGHVS and CDR2 FQNEAQ. This CDR3 comprises 11 residues. CDR3 region: CASSLVTEAFF. The CDR3 coding sequence is TGTGCCAGCAGCTTAGTTACTGAAGCTTTCTTT. The whole variable domain, remainder taken from reference TRBV7-8 and TRBJ1-1, is GAGVSQSPRYKVAKRGQDVALRCDPISGHVSLFWYQQALGQGPEFLTYFQNEAQLDKSGLPSDRFFAERPEGSVSTLKIQRTQQEDSAVYLCASSLVTEAFFGQGTRLTVV.

CDR3 in DNA: TGCGCCAGCAGTGACACCATCTACGAGCAGTACTTC. It specifies CASSDTIYEQYF. The J gene is TRBJ2-7, the V gene TRBV10-1; no reliable D call. The germline V gene encodes CDR1 WNHNN and CDR2 SYGVQD (reference sequence). V lost 3 bases and J 3 bases, leaving 6 bases between the germline ends. The CDR3 contains 12 residues.

The chain joins TRBV7-2 to TRBJ1-2, with D possibly TRBD1 on 5 matching bases. With 4 bases removed from V and 2 bases from J, the gap between germline ends came to 11 bases. This CDR3 is 14 amino acids long. Per germline, CDR1 SGHTA and CDR2 FQGNSA. The CDR3 here is CASSSRALNYGYTF. In nucleotides, the CDR3 is TGTGCCAGCAGCTCCAGGGCTCTAAACTATGGCTACACCTTC.

The CDR3 region is CASSGDDRGNTIYF. CDR3 nucleotides: TGCGCCAGCAGCGGCGACGACAGGGGAAACACCATATATTTT. The rearrangement uses TRBV5-1 and TRBJ1-3, with D perhaps TRBD1 (6 bases). There are 14 residues in the CDR3. V shed 4 bases and J shed 4 bases, with 12 bases lying between them. The germline CDR1 and CDR2 sequences are SGHRS and YFSETQ.